This T cell receptor (beta chain) was identified in a study of cytotoxic CD8 clonotypes in ibrutinib-treated CLL. Turning to the study itself: Specimens for response were gathered following a median roughly twelve months of therapy, spanning 6 to 36.

In the case of this clone: Its antigen is unknown.

Study-level findings and limits: Patients had baseline clonality above age-matched healthy donors, and this clonality moved with circulating CD8+ T-cell counts. Sustained-remission and progressing patients had different sampling times.

Cryopreserved PBMCs provided 2 to 2.5 micrograms of genomic DNA for the TCR beta libraries. Germline trimming cut 3 bases from V and 7 bases from J; bases unmatched to any gene: 11. The length of the CDR3 is 16 residues. In germline, CDR1 is SGHDN, CDR2 FVKESK. Repertoires were generated with immunoSEQ multiplex PCR, while TCRdb's copy carries only in-frame clones and drops some. The sample lists more than 110,000 clones, over 75% occurring once. This material consisted of PBMCs, taken after 36 months of ibrutinib treatment. The origin of this receptor is a human donor with chronic lymphocytic leukemia. The chain links TRBV14 to TRBJ1-1, with 10 bases aligning to TRBD1. CDR3 protein: CASSHGQGVLRGEAFF. For the CDR3, the DNA is TGTGCCAGCAGCCATGGACAGGGGGTCTTAAGGGGTGAAGCTTTCTTT.